These T cell receptor beta chains were read from a single sample in a study of identical twins. TCRdb re-called the 5' RACE reads through MiXCR, storing one row per CDR3 protein. Of 500,000 to 700,000 distinct CDR3 sequences in the sample, roughly 6.6% were seen once. The data also belong to a second study, concerning yellow fever vaccine responses in identical twins.

The sequencing input was PBMCs. These receptors were taken from a woman between 18 and 29 years old in good health. Both conserved end residues are part of each CDR3. Each record gives: J gene, V gene, clone size, D gene, CDR3 protein, CDR3 DNA. A D gene is named only where the DNA matches it firmly. Clone size appears in some rows only: once, few, many, or a class for an expanded clone.

TRBJ1-2	TRBV5-6	few	NA	CASSLLPENYGYTF	TGTGCCAGCAGCTTGCTCCCCGAGAACTATGGCTACACCTTC
TRBJ2-1	TRBV2	NA	TRBD2	CASSRLAGADEQFF	TGTGCCAGCAGTAGACTAGCGGGAGCCGACGAGCAGTTCTTC
TRBJ2-5	TRBV5-1	few	TRBD2	CASSSGTSGSFETQYF	TGCGCCAGCAGCTCGGGGACTAGCGGGAGCTTTGAGACCCAGTACTTC
TRBJ2-3	TRBV3-1	NA	NA	CASSQSRTDTQYF	TGTGCCAGCAGCCAGTCTAGGACAGATACGCAGTATTTT
TRBJ2-1	TRBV5-1	few	NA	CASSFSLNEQFF	TGCGCCAGCAGCTTCTCTCTAAATGAGCAGTTCTTC
TRBJ1-1	TRBV12-3/TRBV12-4	many	NA	CASSPYPNTEAFF	TGTGCCAGCAGTCCATATCCTAACACTGAAGCTTTCTTT
TRBJ1-1	TRBV7-2	NA	NA	CASSLSVGGRVNTEAFF	TGTGCCAGCAGCTTAAGCGTGGGGGGCAGGGTGAACACTGAAGCTTTCTTT
TRBJ2-5	TRBV2	few	TRBD2	CASSGRRQETQYF	TGTGCCAGCAGCGGGAGGCGCCAAGAGACCCAGTACTTC
TRBJ2-1	TRBV11-1	NA	TRBD2	CASSLPPSGRSPGNEQFF	TGTGCCAGCAGCTTACCCCCTAGCGGGCGCTCCCCAGGGAATGAGCAGTTCTTC
TRBJ1-1	TRBV12-5	NA	NA	CASGSRNWPKMNTEAFF	TGTGCTAGTGGTTCCCGGAATTGGCCTAAAATGAACACTGAAGCTTTCTTT